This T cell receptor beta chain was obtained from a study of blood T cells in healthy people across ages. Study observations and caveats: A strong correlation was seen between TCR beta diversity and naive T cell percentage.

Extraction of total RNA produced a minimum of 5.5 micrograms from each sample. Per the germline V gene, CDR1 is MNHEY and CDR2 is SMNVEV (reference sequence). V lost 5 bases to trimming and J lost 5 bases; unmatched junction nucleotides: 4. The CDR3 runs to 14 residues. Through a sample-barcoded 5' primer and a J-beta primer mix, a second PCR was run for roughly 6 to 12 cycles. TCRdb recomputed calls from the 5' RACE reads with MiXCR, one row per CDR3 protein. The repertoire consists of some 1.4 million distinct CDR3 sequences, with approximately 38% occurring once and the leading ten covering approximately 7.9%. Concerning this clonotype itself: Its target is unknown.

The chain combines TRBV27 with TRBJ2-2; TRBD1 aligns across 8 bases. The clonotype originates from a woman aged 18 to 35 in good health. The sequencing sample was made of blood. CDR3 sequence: CASSTGQGTGELFF. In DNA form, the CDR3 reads TGTGCCAGCAGTACAGGACAGGGAACCGGGGAGCTGTTTTTT.